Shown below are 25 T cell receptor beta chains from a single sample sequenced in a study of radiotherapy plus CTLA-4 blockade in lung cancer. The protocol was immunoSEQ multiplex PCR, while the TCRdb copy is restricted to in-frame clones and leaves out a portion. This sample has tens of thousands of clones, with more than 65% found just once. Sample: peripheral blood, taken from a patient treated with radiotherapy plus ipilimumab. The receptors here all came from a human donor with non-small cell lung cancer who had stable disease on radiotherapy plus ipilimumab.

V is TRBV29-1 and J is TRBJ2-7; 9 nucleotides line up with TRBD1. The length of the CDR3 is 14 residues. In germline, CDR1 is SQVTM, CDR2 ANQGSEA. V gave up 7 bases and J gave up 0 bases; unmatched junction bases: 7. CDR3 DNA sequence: TGCAGCGGACTCGGGACAGGGAGCTCCTACGAGCAGTACTTC. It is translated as CSGLGTGSSYEQYF.

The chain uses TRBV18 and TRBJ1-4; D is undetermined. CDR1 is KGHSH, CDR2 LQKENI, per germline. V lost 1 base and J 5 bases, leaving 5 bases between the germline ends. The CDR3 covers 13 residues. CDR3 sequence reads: CASSPLSNEKLFF. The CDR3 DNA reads TGTGCCAGCTCACCACTTTCGAATGAAAAACTGTTTTTT.

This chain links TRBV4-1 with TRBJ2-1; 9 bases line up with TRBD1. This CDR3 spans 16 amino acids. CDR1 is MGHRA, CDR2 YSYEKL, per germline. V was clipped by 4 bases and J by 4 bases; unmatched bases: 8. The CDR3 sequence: CASSPQGTGSYNEQFF. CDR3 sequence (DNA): TGCGCCAGCAGCCCCCAAGGGACAGGGAGTTACAATGAGCAGTTCTTC.

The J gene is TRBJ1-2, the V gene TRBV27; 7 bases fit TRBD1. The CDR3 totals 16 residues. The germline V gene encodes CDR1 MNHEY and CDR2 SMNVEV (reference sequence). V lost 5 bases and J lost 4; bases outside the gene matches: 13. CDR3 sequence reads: CASSGVGKGGSYGYTF. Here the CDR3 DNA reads TGTGCCAGCAGTGGGGTCGGTAAAGGGGGCTCCTATGGCTACACCTTC.

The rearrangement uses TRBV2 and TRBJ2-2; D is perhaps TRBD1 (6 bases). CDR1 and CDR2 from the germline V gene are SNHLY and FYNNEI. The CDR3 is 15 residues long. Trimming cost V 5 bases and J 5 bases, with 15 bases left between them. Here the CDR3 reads CASSPRGGWTGELFF. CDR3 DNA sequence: TGTGCCAGCAGTCCCCGTGGGGGCTGGACCGGGGAGCTGTTTTTT.

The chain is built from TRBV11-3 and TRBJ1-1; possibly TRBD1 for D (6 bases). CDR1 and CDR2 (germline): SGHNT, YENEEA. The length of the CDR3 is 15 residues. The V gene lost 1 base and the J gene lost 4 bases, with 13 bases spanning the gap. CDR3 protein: CASSLVGGQGTEAFF. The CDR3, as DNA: TGTGCCAGCAGCTTAGTCGGGGGGCAGGGCACTGAAGCTTTCTTT.

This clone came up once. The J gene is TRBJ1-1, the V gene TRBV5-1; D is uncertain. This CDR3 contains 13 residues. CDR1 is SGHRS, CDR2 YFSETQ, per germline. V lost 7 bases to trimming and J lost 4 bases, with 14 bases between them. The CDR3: CASSTMEGTEAFF. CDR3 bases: TGCGCCAGCTCTACCATGGAGGGCACTGAAGCTTTCTTT.

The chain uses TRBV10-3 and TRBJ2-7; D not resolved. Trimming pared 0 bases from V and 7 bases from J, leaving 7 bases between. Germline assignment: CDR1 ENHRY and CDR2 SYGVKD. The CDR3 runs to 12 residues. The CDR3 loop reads CAISESSTEQYF. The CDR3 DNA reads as TGTGCCATCAGTGAGTCCTCAACAGAGCAGTACTTC.

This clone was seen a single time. In DNA form, the CDR3 reads TGTGCCAGCAGCTTAGTGGCAGGGGGCGCAGGCACTGAAGCTTTCTTT. This translates into CASSLVAGGAGTEAFF. The chain links TRBV7-8 to TRBJ1-1; 8 nucleotides line up with TRBD1. This CDR3 is built from 16 residues. The germline CDR1 and CDR2 sequences are SGHVS and FQNEAQ. Losses at the gene ends were 1 base for V and 4 bases for J; bases not matched to a gene: 8.

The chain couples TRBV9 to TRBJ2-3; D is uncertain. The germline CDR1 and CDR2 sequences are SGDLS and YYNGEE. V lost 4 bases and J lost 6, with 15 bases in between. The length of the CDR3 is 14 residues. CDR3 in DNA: TGTGCCAGCAGCCTCAGTCCCAATCCCGATACGCAGTATTTT. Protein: CASSLSPNPDTQYF.

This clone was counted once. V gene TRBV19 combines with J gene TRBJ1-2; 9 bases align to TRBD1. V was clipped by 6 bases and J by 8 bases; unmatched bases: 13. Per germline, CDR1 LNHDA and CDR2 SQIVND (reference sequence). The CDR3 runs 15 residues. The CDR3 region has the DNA TGTGCCAGTAGAATAAACTCCGGGACAGGGAGCGGCTACACCTTC. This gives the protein CASRINSGTGSGYTF.

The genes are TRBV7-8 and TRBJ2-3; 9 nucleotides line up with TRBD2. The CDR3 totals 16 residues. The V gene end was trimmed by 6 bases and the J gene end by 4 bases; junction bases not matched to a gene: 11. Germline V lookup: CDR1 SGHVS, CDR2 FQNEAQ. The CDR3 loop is CASSNIERGESDTQYF. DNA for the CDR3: TGTGCCAGCAGTAATATCGAGCGGGGGGAATCAGATACGCAGTATTTT. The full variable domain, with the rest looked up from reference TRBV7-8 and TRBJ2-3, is GAGVSQSPRYKVAKRGQDVALRCDPISGHVSLFWYQQALGQGPEFLTYFQNEAQLDKSGLPSDRFFAERPEGSVSTLKIQRTQQEDSAVYLCASSNIERGESDTQYFGPGTRLTVL.

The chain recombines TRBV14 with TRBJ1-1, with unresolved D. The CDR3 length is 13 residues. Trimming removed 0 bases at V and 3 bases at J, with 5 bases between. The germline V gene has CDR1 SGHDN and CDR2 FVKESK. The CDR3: CASSQEYYTEAFF. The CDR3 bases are TGTGCCAGCAGCCAAGAATACTACACTGAAGCTTTCTTT.

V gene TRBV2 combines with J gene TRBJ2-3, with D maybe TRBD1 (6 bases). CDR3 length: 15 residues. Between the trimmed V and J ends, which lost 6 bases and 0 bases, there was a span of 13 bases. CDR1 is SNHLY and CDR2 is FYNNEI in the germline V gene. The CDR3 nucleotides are TGTGCCAGCAGATTGACAGGTCTCAGCACAGATACGCAGTATTTT. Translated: CASRLTGLSTDTQYF.

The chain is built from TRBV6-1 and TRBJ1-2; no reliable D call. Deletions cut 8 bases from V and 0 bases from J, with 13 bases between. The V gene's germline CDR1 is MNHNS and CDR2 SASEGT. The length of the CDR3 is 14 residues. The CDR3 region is CASGLRGANYGYTF. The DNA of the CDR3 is TGTGCCAGCGGACTTCGGGGAGCTAACTATGGCTACACCTTC.

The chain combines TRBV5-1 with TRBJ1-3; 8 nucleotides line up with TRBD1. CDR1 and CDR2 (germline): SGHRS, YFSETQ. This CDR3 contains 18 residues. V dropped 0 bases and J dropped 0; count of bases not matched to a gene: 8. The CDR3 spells CASSLAGYRGNSGNTIYF. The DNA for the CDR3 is TGCGCCAGCAGCTTGGCCGGCTACAGGGGGAACTCTGGAAACACCATATATTTT. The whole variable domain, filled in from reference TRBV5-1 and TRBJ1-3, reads KAGVTQTPRYLIKTRGQQVTLSCSPISGHRSVSWYQQTPGQGLQFLFEYFSETQRNKGNFPGRFSGRQFSNSRSEMNVSTLELGDSALYLCASSLAGYRGNSGNTIYFGEGSWLTVV.

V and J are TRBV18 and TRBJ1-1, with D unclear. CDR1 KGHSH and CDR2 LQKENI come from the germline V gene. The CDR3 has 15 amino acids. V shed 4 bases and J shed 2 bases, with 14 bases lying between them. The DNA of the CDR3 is TGTGCCAGCTCACTGCCCCCGGGAGTCAACACTGAAGCTTTCTTT. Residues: CASSLPPGVNTEAFF.

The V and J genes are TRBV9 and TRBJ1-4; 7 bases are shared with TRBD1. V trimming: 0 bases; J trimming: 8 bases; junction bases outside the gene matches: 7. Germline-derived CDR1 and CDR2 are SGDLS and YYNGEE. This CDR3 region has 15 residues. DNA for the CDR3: TGTGCCAGCAGCGTAGAAGGGGGCGCAAGGGAAAAACTGTTTTTT. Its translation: CASSVEGGAREKLFF. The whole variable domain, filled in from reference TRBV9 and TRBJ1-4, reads DSGVTQTPKHLITATGQRVTLRCSPRSGDLSVYWYQQSLDQGLQFLIQYYNGEERAKGNILERFSAQQFPDLHSELNLSSLELGDSALYFCASSVEGGAREKLFFGSGTQLSVL.

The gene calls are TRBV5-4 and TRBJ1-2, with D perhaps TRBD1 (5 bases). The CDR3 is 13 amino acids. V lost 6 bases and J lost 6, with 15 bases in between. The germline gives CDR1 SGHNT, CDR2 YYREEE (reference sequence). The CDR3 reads CASTQGSKDGYTF. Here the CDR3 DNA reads TGTGCCAGCACCCAGGGCTCTAAGGATGGCTACACCTTC.

CDR3 coding DNA: TGTGCCAGCAGCTCCGGACAGGGGGCTGGCAATCAGCCCCAGCATTTT. It translates to CASSSGQGAGNQPQHF. This rearrangement joins TRBV7-9 to TRBJ1-5, with 11 bases identical to TRBD1. The CDR3 runs to 16 residues. V trimming: 4 bases; J trimming: 2 bases; junction bases outside the gene matches: 4. From germline, CDR1 is SEHNR and CDR2 FQNEAQ (reference sequence).

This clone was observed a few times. CDR3: CASSPGGTYNQPQHF. The CDR3 DNA reads as TGTGCCAGCAGCCCCGGGGGGACGTACAATCAGCCCCAGCATTTT. The chain couples TRBV5-6 to TRBJ1-5; D is possibly TRBD1 (5 bases). Germline CDR1 reads SGHDT; CDR2 reads YYEEEE. V gave up 4 bases and J gave up 3 bases, with 14 bases separating them. The CDR3 extends over 15 amino acids.

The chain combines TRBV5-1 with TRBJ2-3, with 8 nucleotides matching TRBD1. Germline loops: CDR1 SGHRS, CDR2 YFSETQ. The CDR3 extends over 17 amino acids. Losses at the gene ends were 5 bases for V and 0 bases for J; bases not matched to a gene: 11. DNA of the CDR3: TGCGCCAGCAGGGTGGTCTTCCAGGGGGCTAGCACAGATACGCAGTATTTT. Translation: CASRVVFQGASTDTQYF.

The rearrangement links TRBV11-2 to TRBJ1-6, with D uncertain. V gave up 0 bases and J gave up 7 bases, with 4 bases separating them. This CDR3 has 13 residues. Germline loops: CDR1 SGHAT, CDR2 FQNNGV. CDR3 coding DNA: TGTGCCAGCAGCTTAGACCTCAATTCACCCCTCCACTTT. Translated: CASSLDLNSPLHF.

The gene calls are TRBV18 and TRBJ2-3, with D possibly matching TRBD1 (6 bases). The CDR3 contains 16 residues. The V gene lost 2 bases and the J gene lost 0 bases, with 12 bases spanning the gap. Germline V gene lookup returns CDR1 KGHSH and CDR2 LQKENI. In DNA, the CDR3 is TGTGCCAGCTCACCAAACAGGGTTGCTAGCACAGATACGCAGTATTTT. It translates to CASSPNRVASTDTQYF.

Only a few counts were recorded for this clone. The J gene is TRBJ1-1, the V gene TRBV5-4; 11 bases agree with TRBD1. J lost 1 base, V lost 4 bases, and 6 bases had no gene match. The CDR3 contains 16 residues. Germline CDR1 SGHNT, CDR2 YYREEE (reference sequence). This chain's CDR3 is CASSRGTGGRNTEAFF. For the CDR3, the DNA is TGTGCCAGCAGCAGAGGGACAGGGGGGCGGAACACTGAAGCTTTCTTT.